A selection of T cell receptor beta chains follows, all from one sample in a study of T cell responses to AZD1222 COVID-19 vaccine. TCRdb's copy holds only in-frame clones and misses some; the assay was immunoSEQ multiplex PCR. The sample consists of 98,000 or so clones, 65% to 85% of them appearing once. This specimen consisted of peripheral blood, obtained 28 days after the second AZD1222 dose. The receptors were sampled from an adult who received the AZD1222 COVID-19 vaccine. Each CDR3 is given with its conserved first and last residue. The D gene is left open where the match is weak. Not all rows give a size; the values are once, few, many and, for expanded clones, a class.

TRBJ1-5 . TRBV12-5 TRBD1 TGTGCTAGTGGTTCGGATCTAGACAGGGGAAATCAGCCCCAGCATTTT CASGSDLDRGNQPQHF
TRBJ2-3 . TRBV7-3 . TGTGCCAGCAGCTCCGGGGCCCGAGGGGCAGATACGCAGTATTTT CASSSGARGADTQYF
TRBJ2-5 . TRBV5-6 . TGTGCCAGCAGCTTGGCAGGGAGGCAAGAGACCCAGTACTTC CASSLAGRQETQYF
TRBJ2-3 many TRBV4-1 . TGCGCCAGCAGCCAAGCCGAGAGAGGGGTAGATACGCAGTATTTT CASSQAERGVDTQYF
TRBJ2-7 . TRBV4-1 . TGCGCCAGCAGCCCAGGGATCCCACGGACGTGGGAGCAGTACTTC CASSPGIPRTWEQYF
TRBJ1-1 . TRBV29-1 . TGCAGCGTTGTGGGAGCGAACACTGAAGCTTTCTTT CSVVGANTEAFF
TRBJ2-3 once TRBV6-6 . TGTGCCAGCAGTTACTCGCTCCTCCCAGATACGCAGTATTTT CASSYSLLPDTQYF
TRBJ2-5 . TRBV4-1 . TGCGCCAGCAGCCCTCCTCGGCGGGCGGGCCCCCCCCAGGCCCAGTACTTC CASSPPRRAGPPQAQYF
TRBJ2-7 . TRBV7-8 . TGTGCCAGCAGCTTAGGACCGGGTTCCTCCTACGAGCAGTACTTC CASSLGPGSSYEQYF
TRBJ1-1 . TRBV4-1 . TGCGCCAGCAGCCAAGTTTACGAAGAAGCTTTCTTT CASSQVYEEAFF
TRBJ2-1 . TRBV12-3/TRBV12-4 . TGTGCCAGCAGTTCCGGGGGGCCCACCAGCTTCTTC CASSSGGPTSFF
TRBJ2-1 . TRBV29-1 . TGCAGCGTCCTAGAACAGAGGCGCTGCAATGAGCAGTTCTTC CSVLEQRRCNEQFF
TRBJ2-1 few TRBV5-4 . TGTGCCAGCAGCTTGGGACGGCAGACCTACAATGAGCAGTTCTTC CASSLGRQTYNEQFF
TRBJ2-1 . TRBV5-4 . TGTGCCAGCGGACCAGGGGGGGACGGCGAGCAGTTCTTC CASGPGGDGEQFF
TRBJ2-7 . TRBV4-3 TRBD2 TGCGCCAGCAGCCAGACAGCGGGAGGTGCCTACGAGCAGTACTTC CASSQTAGGAYEQYF
TRBJ1-4 few TRBV6-1 . TGTGCCAGCAGTGAAGCTTTCTGGGCAACTAATGAAAAACTGTTTTTT CASSEAFWATNEKLFF
TRBJ1-5 . TRBV3-1/TRBV3-2 . TGTGCCAGCAGCCACCTAGGGCAAAATCAGCCCCAGCATTTT CASSHLGQNQPQHF
TRBJ2-1 once TRBV9 . TGTGCCAGCAGCGTAGACCACAATGAGCAGTTCTTC CASSVDHNEQFF
TRBJ2-2 . TRBV10-3 . TGTGCCATCAGGGGGACCGGGGAGCTGTTTTTT CAIRGTGELFF
TRBJ2-7 . TRBV5-1 . TGCGCCAGCAGCTTGCGGGGCCCAACGAGCTCCTACGAGCAGTACTTC CASSLRGPTSSYEQYF
TRBJ1-5 . TRBV7-8 . TGTGCCAGCAGCCCCCGCGGGGTGCTCGCCCAGCATTTT CASSPRGVLAQHF
TRBJ2-7 once TRBV14 . TGTGCCAGCAGCCCCGATCCCTACGAGCAGTACTTC CASSPDPYEQYF
TRBJ2-5 . TRBV5-6 . TGTGCCAGCAGCGAAAAGACTAGAGAGACCCAGTACTTC CASSEKTRETQYF
TRBJ1-1 . TRBV7-9 . TGTGCCAGCAGCCCCGTTTACACTGAAGCTTTCTTT CASSPVYTEAFF
TRBJ2-2 . TRBV10-3 . TGTGCCATCAGTGAAGGGACAACGAACACCGGGGAGCTGTTTTTT CAISEGTTNTGELFF
TRBJ2-7 . TRBV5-1 TRBD1 TGCGCCAGCACCCCCCCGGACAGGGCCTACGAGCAGTACTTC CASTPPDRAYEQYF
TRBJ2-2 . TRBV9 . TGTGCCAGCAGCAGGGGAATGGGGGTAGACACCGGGGAGCTGTTTTTT CASSRGMGVDTGELFF
TRBJ2-1 . TRBV5-1 . TGCGCCAGCAGCTTGGACGGCCTTGAGCAGTTCTTC CASSLDGLEQFF
TRBJ2-6 . TRBV27 . TGTGCCAGCAGTTTCCACACCTACTCTGGGGCCAACGTCCTGACTTTC CASSFHTYSGANVLTF
TRBJ2-2 . TRBV7-2 . TGTGCCAGCAGCTTAGCCGGGACACCAAACACCGGGGAGCTGTTTTTT CASSLAGTPNTGELFF
TRBJ2-1 . TRBV18 . TGTGCCAGCTCAGGCACCCGGTCCTACAATGAGCAGTTCTTC CASSGTRSYNEQFF
TRBJ1-2 . TRBV29-1 . TGCAGCGTTGTTATCAACGCAGGGACGGGCTATGGCTACACCTTC CSVVINAGTGYGYTF
TRBJ1-2 . TRBV29-1 TRBD1 TGCAGCGACCGACTATCCGGGACAGGGAATTATGGCTACACCTTC CSDRLSGTGNYGYTF
TRBJ2-1 . TRBV18 . TGTGCCAGCTCACCGATGGGGGTTGAGCAGTTCTTC CASSPMGVEQFF
TRBJ1-2 once TRBV27 . TGTGCCAGCAGTTACGGGGGGCAGGGTGGTGGCTACACCTTC CASSYGGQGGGYTF
TRBJ1-2 . TRBV6-5 . TGTGCCAGCCGAAACTCCGGTGGCTACACCTTC CASRNSGGYTF
TRBJ2-7 . TRBV4-1 . TGCGCCAGCAGCCAAGCCGGTACTAGTATTTACGAGCAGTACTTC CASSQAGTSIYEQYF
TRBJ2-7 few TRBV5-1 . TGCGCCAGCAGCTCGGGGTTGGGAGGGACAAGCACCTACGAGCAGTACTTC CASSSGLGGTSTYEQYF
TRBJ2-2 . TRBV19 . TGTGCCAGTAAGGGTGGGGCCCACGACACCGGGGAGCTGTTTTTT CASKGGAHDTGELFF
TRBJ1-6 . TRBV27 TRBD1 TGTGCCAGCAGTAGTGTCGGGACAGGGGGATCACCCCTCCACTTT CASSSVGTGGSPLHF
TRBJ1-1 . TRBV27 . TGTGCCAGCAGTTTCGGGATGGGCACTGAAGCTTTCTTT CASSFGMGTEAFF
TRBJ1-6 . TRBV19 . TGTGCCAGTAGTATCGGTACCCCCGGGAGCTCCTATAATTCACCCCTCCACTTT CASSIGTPGSSYNSPLHF
TRBJ2-5 . TRBV5-6 . TGTGCCAGCAGCTTACGGCCCTTCCGGCGGCCGCAAGAGACCCAGTACTTC CASSLRPFRRPQETQYF
TRBJ2-6 few TRBV2 TRBD1 TGTGCCAGATCCGGGACAGGGATCTCTGGGGCCAACGTCCTGACTTTC CARSGTGISGANVLTF
TRBJ2-7 . TRBV12-3/TRBV12-4 . TGTGCCAGCAGTTTCCAGGGGACATACGAGCAGTACTTC CASSFQGTYEQYF